The 23 T cell receptor beta chains in this list originate from one sample, sequenced in a study of CXCR3-negative and CXCR3-positive naive CD8 T cells. Preparation of TRB cDNA libraries relied on 5' RACE carrying UMI labels. One entry per CDR3 protein, without DNA, is what TCRdb gives after re-calling the 5' RACE reads. The sample shows about 80,000 distinct CDR3 sequences, and around 1.6% sits with its ten largest clones. The sequenced sample consisted of naive CXCR3- CD8+ T cells from blood. Subset noted: CD45RO-CCR7+CD27+CD95- naive CD8+ T cells lacking CXCR3 (TNR3-). Receptors originate from a human donor in good health. Some clones in this sample may be carry-over from other donors' samples.

This chain uses TRBV6-2 or TRBV6-3 with TRBJ2-3; the TCRdb call, TRBD2, lacks DNA for checking. This CDR3 contains 16 residues. Germline loops: CDR1 MNHEY, CDR2 SVGEGT. CDR3 sequence: CASRPLAGLSLDTQYF.

J is TRBJ2-7 and V is TRBV7-9; with no DNA, the TCRdb D assignment of TRBD1 cannot be verified. Per germline, CDR1 SEHNR and CDR2 FQNEAQ (reference sequence). CDR3 length: 15 residues. The CDR3 loop reads CASTQGGQGTYEQYF.

The chain employs TRBV4-3 and TRBJ2-7; TCRdb's D call of TRBD1 is untestable without DNA. Germline lookup yields CDR1 LGHNA and CDR2 YSLEER. The CDR3 contains 14 residues. The CDR3 is CASSQTTGSHEQYF.

The J gene is TRBJ2-2, the V gene TRBV5-1; TCRdb gives TRBD1 as the D gene, but with no DNA this cannot be confirmed. The CDR3 covers 13 residues. Germline CDR1 SGHRS, CDR2 YFSETQ. This CDR3 reads CATSGTYTGELFF.

The rearrangement joins TRBV7-6 to TRBJ2-1. The CDR3 spans 17 residues. The germline gives CDR1 SGHVS, CDR2 FNYEAQ. CDR3: CASSLFYEQSSYNEQFF.

The V gene is TRBV5-1, the J gene TRBJ1-1; with no DNA, the TCRdb D assignment of TRBD1 cannot be verified. CDR3 length: 13 amino acids. Germline CDR1 and CDR2: SGHRS and YFSETQ. CDR3 loop: CASSFTGSTEAFF.

The chain has TRBV30 and TRBJ2-1; TCRdb's D call, TRBD2, is unchecked because there is no DNA. In germline, CDR1 is GTSNPN, CDR2 SVGIG (reference sequence). This CDR3 contains 15 residues. CDR3 sequence: CAWIPEIAGVREQFF.

V and J are TRBV29-1 and TRBJ2-1; without DNA, the TCRdb call of TRBD2 cannot be checked. This CDR3 is 15 amino acids long. Germline V CDR1 and CDR2: SQVTM, ANQGSEA. The CDR3 protein is CSVEGTSGTYNEQFF.

V is TRBV28 and J is TRBJ2-1; as DNA is missing, the TRBD1 call by TCRdb cannot be tested. Germline lookup yields CDR1 MDHEN and CDR2 SYDVKM. The CDR3 covers 12 residues. CDR3 loop: CASSSGWDEQFF.

This sequence joins TRBV12-3 or TRBV12-4 and TRBJ2-7; TCRdb gives TRBD1 as the D gene, but with no DNA this cannot be confirmed. The CDR3 extends over 15 amino acids. The CDR3 reads CASSFYDRNPYEQYF.

The chain couples TRBV19 to TRBJ2-2; TCRdb reports TRBD2, a call that lacks DNA to check it against. CDR3 length equals 18 residues. CDR1 is LNHDA, CDR2 SQIVND, per germline (reference sequence). The CDR3 sequence: CASSIDEWADKNTGELFF.

This sequence joins TRBV9 and TRBJ2-1. Germline values: CDR1 SGDLS, CDR2 YYNGEE. The CDR3 consists of 13 residues. This CDR3 is CASSLASHNEQFF.

CDR3 amino acids: CASSQHPNYGYTF. The chain couples TRBV7-3 to TRBJ1-2. Germline V gene data show CDR1 as SGHTA and CDR2 as FQGTGA. The CDR3 extends over 13 amino acids.

The J gene is TRBJ2-5, the V gene TRBV12-3 or TRBV12-4; TCRdb's D gene call, TRBD1, goes unchecked for lack of DNA. CDR3 length equals 16 residues. CDR3 residues: CASTREGDGNQETQYF.

V and J are TRBV20-1 and TRBJ1-5; with no DNA, the TCRdb D assignment of TRBD1 cannot be verified. The CDR3 contains 13 residues. Germline V gives CDR1 DFQATT, CDR2 SNEGSKA (reference sequence). The CDR3 here is CSALGTDNQPQHF.

The gene calls are TRBV28 and TRBJ1-2; the D call of TRBD1 rests on TCRdb alone, since no DNA is present to check it. CDR1 is MDHEN and CDR2 is SYDVKM in the germline V gene. CDR3 length: 13 amino acids. CDR3 sequence reads: CASRTQGDYGYTF.

The genes are TRBV29-1 and TRBJ2-5; TCRdb picks TRBD2, but there is no DNA to check that call. This CDR3 spans 16 amino acids. Germline lookup yields CDR1 SQVTM and CDR2 ANQGSEA. CDR3: CSTGGLAGPGEETQYF. Looking up the rest from reference TRBV29-1 and TRBJ2-5 gives the full variable domain: SAVISQKPSRDICQRGTSLTIQCQVDSQVTMMFWYRQQPGQSLTLIATANQGSEATYESGFVIDKFPISRPNLTFSTLTVSNMSPEDSSIYLCSTGGLAGPGEETQYFGPGTRLLVL.

V usage is TRBV12-3 or TRBV12-4 and J usage is TRBJ2-3. This CDR3 region has 12 residues. The CDR3 region is CASKASRDTQYF.

V is TRBV4-1 and J is TRBJ2-7; the TCRdb D gene call, TRBD1, has no DNA to confirm it. In germline, CDR1 is MGHRA, CDR2 YSYEKL. The CDR3 has 16 residues. CDR3 residues: CASSQDLVDRNYEQYF.

The V call is TRBV29-1, the J call TRBJ2-1; TCRdb lists TRBD2, though no DNA is available to test this call. CDR1 and CDR2 from the germline V gene are SQVTM and ANQGSEA. This CDR3 has 14 residues. This CDR3 reads CSVGLAGDYNEQFF.

The rearrangement links TRBV11-1 to TRBJ2-1; the D call of TRBD1 rests on TCRdb alone, since no DNA is present to check it. The CDR3 extends over 14 amino acids. CDR1 is SGHAT, CDR2 FQDESV, per germline (reference sequence). This chain's CDR3 is CASSLRTADNEQFF.

This sequence joins TRBV6-6 and TRBJ1-2; as DNA is missing, the TRBD1 call by TCRdb cannot be tested. The CDR3 runs 13 residues. Germline V gene lookup returns CDR1 MNHNY and CDR2 SVGAGI (reference sequence). The CDR3 reads CASSTGQFYGYTF.

The V gene is TRBV5-4, the J gene TRBJ2-1; lacking DNA, the TRBD2 call made by TCRdb goes unchecked. This CDR3 contains 19 residues. CDR1 SGHNT and CDR2 YYREEE come from the germline V gene (reference sequence). Here the CDR3 reads CASSPIGPLAGGHYNEQFF.